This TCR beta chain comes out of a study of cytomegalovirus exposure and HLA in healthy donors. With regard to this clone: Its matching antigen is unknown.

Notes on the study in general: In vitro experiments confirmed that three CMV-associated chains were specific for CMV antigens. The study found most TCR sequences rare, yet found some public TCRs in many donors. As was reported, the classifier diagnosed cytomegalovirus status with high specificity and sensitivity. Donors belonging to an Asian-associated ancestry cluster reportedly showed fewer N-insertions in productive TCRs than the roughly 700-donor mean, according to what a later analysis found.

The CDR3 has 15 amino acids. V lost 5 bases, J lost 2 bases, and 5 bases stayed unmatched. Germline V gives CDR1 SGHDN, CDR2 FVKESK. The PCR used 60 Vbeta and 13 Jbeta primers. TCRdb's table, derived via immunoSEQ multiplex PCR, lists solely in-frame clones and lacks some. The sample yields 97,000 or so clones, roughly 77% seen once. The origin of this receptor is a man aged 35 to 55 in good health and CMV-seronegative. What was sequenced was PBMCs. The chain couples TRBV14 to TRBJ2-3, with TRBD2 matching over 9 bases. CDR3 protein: CASSLRGGYTDTQYF. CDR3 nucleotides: TGTGCCAGCAGCTTGCGGGGGGGTTACACAGATACGCAGTATTTT. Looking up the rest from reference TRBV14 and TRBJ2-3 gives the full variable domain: EAGVTQFPSHSVIEKGQTVTLRCDPISGHDNLYWYRRVMGKEIKFLLHFVKESKQDESGMPNNRFLAERTGGTYSTLKVQPAELEDSGVYFCASSLRGGYTDTQYFGPGTRLTVL.